This T cell receptor beta chain stems from a study of blood T cell repertoires in COVID-19. The overall study: Whether acute or convalescent, the COVID-19 samples came from the United States, Italy and Spain. The analysed material was cDNA or gDNA that came from T cells, B-cell-depleted T cells, or PBMCs.

As processed by the authors: Nucleated cell counts were estimated from reference gene primer amplification. Method: immunoSEQ multiplex PCR; TCRdb's copy keeps in-frame clones and lacks some. V, J and clone size derive from that table, while D and trimming were established from the DNA sequence. The sample has 200,000 to 300,000 clones; more than 65% are singletons. The clonotype comes from an elderly woman with acute or convalescent COVID-19. Sequences were obtained from peripheral blood.

CDR3 residues: CASSQGARLAAYNEQFF. DNA of the CDR3: TGCGCCAGCAGCCAAGGGGCAAGACTAGCGGCCTACAATGAGCAGTTCTTC. The rearrangement links TRBV4-1 to TRBJ2-1, with 9 bases fitting TRBD2. The V gene end was trimmed by 1 base and the J gene end by 2 bases; junction bases not matched to a gene: 6. The CDR3 consists of 17 residues. The germline V gene encodes CDR1 MGHRA and CDR2 YSYEKL.